The sequence of this T cell receptor (beta chain) was determined in a study of blood T cell repertoires in COVID-19. Original processing methods: Amplification with reference gene primers provided the estimates of nucleated cell counts. Data came from immunoSEQ multiplex PCR; TCRdb stores just in-frame clones and leaves some out. V and J calls and clone size come straight from that table; D and trimming were deduced from the DNA. The sample contains more than 200,000 clones, more than 85% of which appear only once. This CDR3 has 16 amino acids. The germline V gene encodes CDR1 SGDLS and CDR2 YYNGEE. V was shortened by 0 bases and J by 8 bases, with 17 bases between the two germline ends. This study enrolled people aged roughly 18 to 90 from about 26 US geographic areas. Cohorts were based on clinical histories the participants reported. Among Cohort 3 donors, those recovered had two negative PCRs, clearance, or symptom resolution.

The source is a woman under 40 who had recovered from COVID-19. The rearrangement links TRBV9 to TRBJ2-2; D might be TRBD2 (5 bases). The sequenced sample consisted of PBMCs or T cells enriched from blood (not recorded which). The CDR3 nucleotides read TGTGCCAGCAGCGTAGGAGGGAGTCTCCGGAGAGGGGAGCTGTTTTTT. Protein sequence: CASSVGGSLRRGELFF.